What follows are 21 T cell receptor beta chains derived from one specimen sequenced in a study of T cells after yellow fever vaccination. TCRdb itself ran the 5' RACE reads through MiXCR, one entry per CDR3 protein. The sample holds over 250,000 distinct CDR3 sequences, about 5.2% seen once. The specimen comprised CD4+ T cells sorted from PBMCs, sampled on the day of the yellow fever booster vaccination. The receptors originated from a young man who received the YFV17D yellow fever vaccine.

This clonotype was counted many times. The chain carries TRBV3-1 and TRBJ1-1; D gene uncertain. The V gene lost 2 bases and the J gene lost 1 base, with 5 bases spanning the gap. CDR3 length: 13 amino acids. CDR1 and CDR2 (germline): LGHDT, YNNKEL (reference sequence). CDR3 protein: CASSQMTNTEAFF. DNA for the CDR3: TGTGCCAGCAGCCAAATGACGAACACTGAAGCTTTCTTT.

This chain uses TRBV5-1 with TRBJ2-2, with D perhaps TRBD2 (5 bases). V lost 4 bases and J 0 bases, leaving 10 bases between the germline ends. Germline CDR1 and CDR2: SGHRS and YFSETQ. The CDR3 runs 15 residues. Written as DNA, the CDR3 is TGCGCCAGCAGCATATCGGGGTCGAACACCGGGGAGCTGTTTTTT. It is translated as CASSISGSNTGELFF.

This clonotype has just a few counts. V is TRBV6-2 or TRBV6-3 and J is TRBJ2-7, with unresolved D. CDR1 and CDR2 from the germline V gene are MNHEY and SVGEGT. This CDR3 has 15 residues. Trimming left V 4 bases short and J 0 bases short, with 13 bases between. The CDR3 DNA is TGTGCCAGCAGTTCGGGTGTCCAGAGCTCCTACGAGCAGTACTTC. Translating gives CASSSGVQSSYEQYF.

This clonotype has ten or more counts. The chain employs TRBV29-1 and TRBJ2-5; 11 positions agree with TRBD2. Germline V CDR1 and CDR2: SQVTM, ANQGSEA. CDR3 length equals 15 residues. Trimming at V came to 6 bases and at J to 4 bases, leaving 10 bases not matched to a gene. The CDR3 region has the DNA TGCAGCGTGTTGGAACTAGCGGGGGTATCAGAGACCCAGTACTTC. Encoded protein: CSVLELAGVSETQYF. The full variable domain, with the rest looked up from reference TRBV29-1 and TRBJ2-5, is SAVISQKPSRDICQRGTSLTIQCQVDSQVTMMFWYRQQPGQSLTLIATANQGSEATYESGFVIDKFPISRPNLTFSTLTVSNMSPEDSSIYLCSVLELAGVSETQYFGPGTRLLVL.

This clonotype occurred many times. J is TRBJ1-1 and V is TRBV29-1, with TRBD1 identical over 7 bases. The CDR3 has 12 residues. The germline V gene encodes CDR1 SQVTM and CDR2 ANQGSEA. Losses at the gene ends were 6 bases for V and 6 bases for J; bases not matched to a gene: 7. Written as DNA, the CDR3 is TGCAGCGTGGTGACAGGGTTCCCTGAAGCTTTCTTT. Amino acid sequence: CSVVTGFPEAFF.

This clonotype was counted at least ten times. The chain joins TRBV29-1 to TRBJ1-1, with D hard to call. The V and J ends lost 0 bases and 5 bases respectively, with 13 bases between them. The germline V gene encodes CDR1 SQVTM and CDR2 ANQGSEA. The length of the CDR3 is 14 residues. CDR3 residues: CSVEEFGEGTEAFF. The CDR3, as DNA: TGCAGCGTTGAAGAGTTTGGGGAAGGAACTGAAGCTTTCTTT.

The chain recombines TRBV19 with TRBJ1-2; D is perhaps TRBD1 (6 bases). CDR1 and CDR2 (germline): LNHDA, SQIVND (reference sequence). V lost 5 bases to trimming and J lost 6 bases, with 16 bases between them. The CDR3 is 14 amino acids. Written as DNA, the CDR3 is TGTGCCAGTAGTGGGAACAGGGAACGGAATGGCTACACCTTC. This codes for CASSGNRERNGYTF.

This clonotype was observed a few times. The V call is TRBV20-1, the J call TRBJ2-2; the match to TRBD2 covers 11 bases. This CDR3 has 14 residues. The junction had 3 bases not matched to a gene; V was cut back by 5 bases and J by 4 bases. Germline V lookup: CDR1 DFQATT, CDR2 SNEGSKA (reference sequence). The CDR3 coding sequence is TGCAGTGCTGTAGCGGGGGGGCCCACCGGGGAGCTGTTTTTT. Translating it yields CSAVAGGPTGELFF.

This chain links TRBV4-2 with TRBJ1-3; D uncertain. Trimming pared 4 bases from V and 5 bases from J, leaving 15 bases between. The CDR3 length is 15 residues. Germline V gives CDR1 LGHNA, CDR2 YNFKEQ. CDR3 residues: CASSPPGGVRNTIYF. The CDR3 coding sequence is TGTGCCAGCAGCCCCCCAGGCGGGGTTCGAAACACCATATATTTT.

At least ten counts were recorded for this clonotype. V and J are TRBV12-3 or TRBV12-4 and TRBJ1-5; 7 nucleotides align to TRBD1. The CDR3 is 13 residues long. Germline trimming cut 4 bases from V and 6 bases from J; bases unmatched to any gene: 3. The CDR3 loop reads CASSYRGPQPQHF. The CDR3, as DNA: TGTGCCAGCAGTTACAGGGGTCCTCAGCCCCAGCATTTT.

This chain uses TRBV7-3 with TRBJ2-5; TRBD1 matches 7 bases. Trimming removed 5 bases from V and 2 bases from J; junction bases left unmatched: 5. The germline CDR1 and CDR2 sequences are SGHTA and FQGTGA. The CDR3 is 14 amino acids. This CDR3 is CASSLPGQQETQYF. CDR3 nucleotide sequence: TGTGCCAGCAGCCTACCGGGACAGCAAGAGACCCAGTACTTC.

This clonotype was found many times. This chain joins TRBV7-2 and TRBJ2-4; D may be TRBD2 (5 bases). V was pared by 2 bases and J by 0 bases, with 20 bases between. CDR1 and CDR2 from the germline V gene are SGHTA and FQGNSA. The CDR3 runs to 19 residues. CDR3 DNA sequence: TGTGCCAGCAGCTTATTTATCGGGGAGCGACGACTAGCCAAAAACATTCAGTACTTC. It specifies CASSLFIGERRLAKNIQYF.

This clonotype came up many times. The chain recombines TRBV7-2 with TRBJ1-5; no reliable D call. The CDR3 spans 14 residues. V lost 5 bases and J 0 bases, leaving 8 bases between the germline ends. Germline V gene data show CDR1 as SGHTA and CDR2 as FQGNSA. The CDR3 loop reads CASSPRYSNQPQHF. The CDR3 DNA is TGTGCCAGCAGCCCTAGATATAGCAATCAGCCCCAGCATTTT.

The chain joins TRBV4-3 to TRBJ2-5; possible D gene TRBD2, 5 bases. V was shortened by 0 bases and J by 9 bases, with 11 bases between the two germline ends. The CDR3 is 13 residues long. Germline V gene sequence: CDR1 LGHNA, CDR2 YSLEER. CDR3 loop: CASSQDFSRAQYF. The CDR3 DNA follows: TGCGCCAGCAGCCAAGATTTTTCGCGGGCCCAGTACTTC.

This clonotype has a handful of counts. The V call is TRBV6-5, the J call TRBJ1-1; D possibly corresponds to TRBD1 (5 bases). The CDR3 length is 15 residues. Trimming left V 0 bases short and J 0 bases short, with 8 bases between. Germline V lookup: CDR1 MNHEY, CDR2 SVGAGI. This chain's CDR3 is CASSYSRALNTEAFF. The CDR3 coding sequence is TGTGCCAGCAGTTACTCCAGGGCCCTGAACACTGAAGCTTTCTTT.

This chain connects TRBV20-1 to TRBJ2-1; 12 bases are shared with TRBD2. The CDR3 has 20 amino acids. Per the germline V gene, CDR1 is DFQATT and CDR2 is SNEGSKA (reference sequence). V dropped 6 bases and J dropped 4; count of bases not matched to a gene: 22. The CDR3 spells CSAPGTSSGGGALGYNEQFF. In DNA, the CDR3 is TGCAGTGCGCCCGGGACTTCTAGCGGGGGGGGCGCGCTGGGATACAATGAGCAGTTCTTC.

This clonotype has a count of ten or more. J is TRBJ2-7 and V is TRBV5-5; D is perhaps TRBD2 (6 bases). The germline V and J ends were trimmed by 4 bases and 2 bases, with 13 bases remaining between them. The CDR3 has 14 amino acids. Per germline, CDR1 SGHKS and CDR2 YYEKEE (reference sequence). The CDR3 loop is CASSPGGGPYEQYF. CDR3 coding DNA: TGTGCCAGCAGCCCCGGGGGTGGGCCCTACGAGCAGTACTTC.

V and J are TRBV7-6 and TRBJ1-5; weak D call: TRBD1 (5 bases). The CDR3 sequence is 14 residues long. V was pared by 1 base and J by 5 bases, with 9 bases between. Per the germline V gene, CDR1 is SGHVS and CDR2 is FNYEAQ. The CDR3 DNA is TGTGCCAGCAGCTTAGGGGGCAGGCATCAGCCCCAGCATTTT. Amino acids: CASSLGGRHQPQHF.

This clonotype was counted ten times or more. This chain links TRBV7-9 with TRBJ2-6; tentatively, D is TRBD1 (6 bases). V lost 5 bases to trimming and J lost 4 bases, with 12 bases between them. CDR1 SEHNR and CDR2 FQNEAQ come from the germline V gene (reference sequence). This CDR3 region has 15 residues. The CDR3 DNA reads as TGTGCCAGCAGCAAACAGGGCGGGGGGGCCAACGTCCTGACTTTC. It specifies CASSKQGGGANVLTF.

In this sample, this clonotype turned up a few times. This chain links TRBV4-3 with TRBJ1-2, with D unclear. CDR3 length: 13 residues. Between the trimmed V and J ends, which lost 0 bases and 8 bases, there was a span of 10 bases. Germline lookup yields CDR1 LGHNA and CDR2 YSLEER. In DNA, the CDR3 is TGCGCCAGCAGCCAAGAAGGCGTAGGGGGCTACACCTTC. Translation: CASSQEGVGGYTF.

This clonotype occurred many times. The chain is built from TRBV7-7 and TRBJ2-3, with 11 bases identical to TRBD2. Germline values: CDR1 SSHAT, CDR2 FNYEAQ (reference sequence). The V gene end was trimmed by 4 bases and the J gene end by 1 base; junction bases not matched to a gene: 4. CDR3 size: 16 residues. CDR3 protein: CASSSSGGPGTDTQYF. Written as DNA, the CDR3 is TGTGCCAGCAGCTCTAGCGGGGGGCCGGGCACAGATACGCAGTATTTT.